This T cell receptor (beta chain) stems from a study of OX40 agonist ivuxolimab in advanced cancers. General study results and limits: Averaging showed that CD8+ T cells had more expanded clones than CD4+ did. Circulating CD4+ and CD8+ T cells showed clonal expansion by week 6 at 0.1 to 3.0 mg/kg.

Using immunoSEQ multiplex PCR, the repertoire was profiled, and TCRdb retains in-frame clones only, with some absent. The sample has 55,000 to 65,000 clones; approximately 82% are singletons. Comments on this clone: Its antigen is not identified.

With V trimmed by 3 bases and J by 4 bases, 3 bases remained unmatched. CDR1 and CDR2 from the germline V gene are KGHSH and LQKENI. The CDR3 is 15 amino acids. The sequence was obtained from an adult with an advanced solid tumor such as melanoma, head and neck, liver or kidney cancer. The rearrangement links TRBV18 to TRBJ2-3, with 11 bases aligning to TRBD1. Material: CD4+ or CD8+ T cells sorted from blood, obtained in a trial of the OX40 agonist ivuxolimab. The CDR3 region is CASSPDRGLPDTQYF. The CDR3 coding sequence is TGTGCCAGCTCACCGGACAGGGGGCTTCCAGATACGCAGTATTTT.